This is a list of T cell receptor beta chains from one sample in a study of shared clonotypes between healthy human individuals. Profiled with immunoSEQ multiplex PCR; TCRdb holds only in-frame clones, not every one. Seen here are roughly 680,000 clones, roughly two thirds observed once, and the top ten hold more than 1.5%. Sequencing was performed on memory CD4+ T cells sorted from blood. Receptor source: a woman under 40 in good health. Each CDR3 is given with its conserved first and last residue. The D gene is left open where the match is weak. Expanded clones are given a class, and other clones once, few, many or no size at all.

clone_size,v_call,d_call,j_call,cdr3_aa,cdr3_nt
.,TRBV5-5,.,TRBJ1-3,CASRKPGRRNTIYF,TGTGCCAGCAGAAAGCCGGGCCGAAGAAACACCATATATTTT
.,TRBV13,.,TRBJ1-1,CASSSRPNTEAFF,TGTGCCAGCAGCTCCAGACCGAACACTGAAGCTTTCTTT
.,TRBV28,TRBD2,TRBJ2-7,CASSLGGSDEQYF,TGTGCCAGCAGTTTAGGCGGGAGTGACGAGCAGTACTTC
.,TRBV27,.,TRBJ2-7,CASSLVAGKQYF,TGTGCCAGCAGTTTGGTGGCAGGAAAGCAGTACTTC
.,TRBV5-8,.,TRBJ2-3,CASSPGKVIGPDTQYF,TGTGCCAGCAGCCCTGGGAAGGTAATCGGCCCAGATACGCAGTATTTT
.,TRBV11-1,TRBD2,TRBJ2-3,CASSIGGITDTQYF,TGTGCCAGCAGCATCGGGGGGATCACAGATACGCAGTATTTT
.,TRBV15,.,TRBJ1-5,CATSRSGVGNQPQHF,TGTGCCACCAGCAGGTCAGGGGTTGGGAATCAGCCCCAGCATTTT
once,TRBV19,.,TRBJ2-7,CASSSPGRTGEQYF,TGTGCCAGTAGTAGTCCCGGGCGGACGGGAGAGCAGTACTTC
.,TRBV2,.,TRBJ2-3,CASNRERTDTQYF,TGTGCCAGCAACCGGGAACGAACAGATACGCAGTATTTT
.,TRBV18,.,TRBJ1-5,CASSPTGGGSNQPQHF,TGTGCCAGCTCACCAACGGGGGGAGGTTCCAATCAGCCCCAGCATTTT
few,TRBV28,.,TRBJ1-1,CASSSGPAGTEAFF,TGTGCCAGCAGTTCCGGCCCCGCGGGGACTGAAGCTTTCTTT
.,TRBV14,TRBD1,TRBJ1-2,CASSLKAGQGVVYGYTF,TGTGCCAGCAGCCTCAAAGCCGGACAGGGGGTTGTCTATGGCTACACCTTC
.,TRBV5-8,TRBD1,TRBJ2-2,CASSRQAGGNTGELFF,TGTGCCAGCAGCCGGCAAGCAGGGGGCAACACCGGGGAGCTGTTTTTT
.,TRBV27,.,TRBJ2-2,CASRIGSITGELFF,TGTGCCAGCAGGATCGGGAGTATCACCGGGGAGCTGTTTTTT
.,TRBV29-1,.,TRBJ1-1,CSVAQGGRTEAFF,TGCAGCGTTGCCCAGGGAGGAAGGACTGAAGCTTTCTTT
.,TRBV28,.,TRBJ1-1,CASSSPQGPNTEAFF,TGTGCCAGCAGCTCCCCGCAGGGGCCGAACACTGAAGCTTTCTTT
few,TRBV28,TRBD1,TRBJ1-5,CASSGTGSSNQPQHF,TGTGCCAGCAGCGGGACAGGGTCGAGCAATCAGCCCCAGCATTTT
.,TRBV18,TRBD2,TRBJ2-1,CASSQTTSGRGEGHFNEQFF,TGTGCCAGCTCACAGACCACTAGCGGGAGGGGAGAGGGGCATTTTAATGAGCAGTTCTTC
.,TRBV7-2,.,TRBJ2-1,CASSPSATSSYNEQFF,TGTGCCAGCAGCCCTAGCGCGACGAGCTCCTACAATGAGCAGTTCTTC
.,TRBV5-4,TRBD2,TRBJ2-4,CASSSPRLALAKNIQYF,TGTGCCAGCAGCTCGCCCCGACTAGCCTTAGCCAAAAACATTCAGTACTTC
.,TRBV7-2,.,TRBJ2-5,CASSPGGGPRYF,TGTGCCAGCAGTCCCGGGGGAGGACCCCGGTACTTC
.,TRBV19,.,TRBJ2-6,CASSGSETYSTGANVLTF,TGTGCCAGTAGTGGTTCAGAGACTTATTCTACTGGGGCCAACGTCCTGACTTTC
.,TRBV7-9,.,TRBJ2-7,CASSLGADRTYEQYF,TGTGCCAGCAGCTTAGGGGCGGATCGCACCTACGAGCAGTACTTC
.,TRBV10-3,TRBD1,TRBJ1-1,CAIRDGTANTEAFF,TGTGCCATCAGAGATGGGACAGCGAACACTGAAGCTTTCTTT
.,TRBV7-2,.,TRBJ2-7,CASSLDAGSGHEQYF,TGTGCCAGCAGCTTAGATGCGGGGAGCGGCCACGAGCAGTACTTC
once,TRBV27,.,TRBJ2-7,CASSPRTASYEQYF,TGTGCCAGCAGTCCCCGGACGGCCTCCTACGAGCAGTACTTC
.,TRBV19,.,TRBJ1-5,CASRYTGGRNQPQHF,TGTGCCAGTAGATATACAGGTGGACGCAATCAGCCCCAGCATTTT
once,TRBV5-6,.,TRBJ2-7,CASSKVAHSYEQYF,TGTGCCAGCAGCAAGGTAGCGCATTCCTACGAGCAGTACTTC
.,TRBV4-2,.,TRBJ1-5,CASSHGGHQPQHF,TGTGCCAGCAGCCATGGGGGGCATCAGCCCCAGCATTTT
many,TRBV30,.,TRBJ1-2,CAWSVNRAAGYTF,TGTGCCTGGAGTGTAAATCGGGCGGCTGGCTACACCTTC
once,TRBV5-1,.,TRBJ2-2,CASSPDRTTGELFF,TGCGCCAGCAGCCCCGACAGGACCACCGGGGAGCTGTTTTTT
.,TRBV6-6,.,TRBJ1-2,CASRPPSLGYTF,TGTGCCAGCAGACCCCCCTCTTTGGGCTACACCTTC
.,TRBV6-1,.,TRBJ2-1,CASSRGASYNEQFF,TGTGCCAGCAGTCGGGGGGCCTCCTACAATGAGCAGTTCTTC
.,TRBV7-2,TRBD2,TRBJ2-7,CASRNSGGAATQYF,TGTGCCAGCAGGAATTCGGGAGGGGCCGCGACGCAGTACTTC
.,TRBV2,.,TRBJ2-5,CASSEKQGGFETQYF,TGTGCCAGCAGTGAAAAACAAGGGGGGTTTGAGACCCAGTACTTC
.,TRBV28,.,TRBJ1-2,CASSGPNRGGYTF,TGTGCCAGCAGTGGGCCGAACCGGGGTGGCTACACCTTC
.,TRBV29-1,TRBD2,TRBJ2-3,CSGVGEGTPYHSTDTQYF,TGCAGCGGCGTCGGGGAGGGGACCCCCTACCATAGCACAGATACGCAGTATTTT
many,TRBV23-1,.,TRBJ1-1,CASSQSGACKEAFF,TGCGCCAGCAGTCAATCGGGGGCGTGTAAGGAAGCTTTCTTT
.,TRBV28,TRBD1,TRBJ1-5,CASLRTGPNQPQHF,TGTGCCAGCTTAAGGACAGGTCCTAATCAGCCCCAGCATTTT
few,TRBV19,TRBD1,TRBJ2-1,CASSIDTGTGGYNEQFF,TGTGCCAGTAGTATAGACACCGGGACAGGGGGCTACAATGAGCAGTTCTTC
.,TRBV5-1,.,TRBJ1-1,CASSLESGLNTEAFF,TGCGCCAGCAGCTTGGAGTCAGGCCTGAACACTGAAGCTTTCTTT
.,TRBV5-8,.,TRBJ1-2,CASSPAWVNYGYTF,TGTGCCAGCAGCCCCGCCTGGGTTAACTATGGCTACACCTTC
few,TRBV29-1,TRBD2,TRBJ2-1,CSVPGGSRTDNEQFF,TGCAGCGTCCCGGGGGGTAGCCGAACTGACAATGAGCAGTTCTTC
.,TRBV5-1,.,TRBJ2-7,CASSGYGQTYEQYF,TGCGCCAGCAGCGGATATGGACAGACCTACGAGCAGTACTTC
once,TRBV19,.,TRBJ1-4,CASSSAGDGEKLFF,TGTGCCAGTAGTTCGGCAGGGGATGGAGAAAAACTGTTTTTT
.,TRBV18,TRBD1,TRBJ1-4,CASSVGTGAAEKLFF,TGTGCCAGCTCAGTTGGGACAGGGGCGGCTGAAAAACTGTTTTTT
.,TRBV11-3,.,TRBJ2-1,CASSLIDNEQFF,TGTGCCAGCAGCTTAATAGACAATGAGCAGTTCTTC
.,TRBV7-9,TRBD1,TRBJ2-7,CASSLNRGLNYEQYF,TGTGCCAGCAGCTTAAACAGGGGGTTGAACTACGAGCAGTACTTC
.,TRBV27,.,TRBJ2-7,CASRDSTPPYEQYF,TGTGCCAGCAGGGACTCTACCCCTCCCTACGAGCAGTACTTC
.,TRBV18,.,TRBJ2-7,CASSLTLGEQYF,TGTGCCAGCTCACTGACCTTGGGCGAGCAGTACTTC
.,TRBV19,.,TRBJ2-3,CASSRKQGRVDTQYF,TGTGCCAGTAGTAGAAAACAGGGGAGGGTAGATACGCAGTATTTT